This record covers a single T cell receptor beta chain. Its antigen is unknown. Described treatment: approximately 9-day PBMC culture with coronavirus spike peptide pools or control peptides (ViraFEST assay). IL-2 at about 11 IU/ml and peptide pools at 9 to 10 ug/ml were added to PBMCs cultured at roughly 2 million per well. The sample is drawn from a study of vaccination and CD4 T cells after COVID-19. Study-level points and caveats: Spike mono-reactive status applied to 304 of 307 vaccine-specific clones in convalescent patients.

Researchers used the Oncomine TCR Beta short-read assay to sequence DNA from cultured CD4+ T cells. Extraction of genomic DNA was performed on cultured CD4+ T cells. TCRdb fed the PCR reads into MiXCR, producing one record per CDR3 protein. There are over 8,000 distinct CDR3 sequences in the sample; approximately 59% occur only once, and 27% lies in the top ten. CDR3 length: 16 residues. The receptor was derived from a human donor who had recovered from COVID-19. V and J are TRBV21-1 and TRBJ1-5; the table's D gene call, TRBD1, was not cross checked with the DNA. TRBV21-1 is classified as a pseudogene. Source material: CD4+ T cells from blood, cultured in vitro. CDR3 bases: TGTGCCAGCCGGGGGACGCCTTACCATAGCAATCAGCCCCAGCATTTT. This gives the protein CASRGTPYHSNQPQHF.